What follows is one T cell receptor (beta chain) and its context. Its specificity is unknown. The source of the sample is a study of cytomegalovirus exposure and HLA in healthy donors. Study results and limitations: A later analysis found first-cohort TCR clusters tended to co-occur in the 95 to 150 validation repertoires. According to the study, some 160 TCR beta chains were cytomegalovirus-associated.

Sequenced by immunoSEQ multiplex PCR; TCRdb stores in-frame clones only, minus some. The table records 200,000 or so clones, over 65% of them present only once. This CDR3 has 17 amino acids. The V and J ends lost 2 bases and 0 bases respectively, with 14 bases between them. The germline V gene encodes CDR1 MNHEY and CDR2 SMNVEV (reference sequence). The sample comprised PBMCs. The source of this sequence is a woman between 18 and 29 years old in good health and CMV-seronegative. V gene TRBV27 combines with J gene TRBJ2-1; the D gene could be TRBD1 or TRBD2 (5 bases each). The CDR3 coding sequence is TGTGCCAGCAGTTTAAGAGGGGCTCTAATCTCCTACAATGAGCAGTTCTTC. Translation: CASSLRGALISYNEQFF.